Listed below are T cell receptor beta chains from one sample, sequenced in a study of T cells in Graves' hyperthyroidism and ophthalmopathy. TCRdb processed the multiplex PCR reads anew with MiXCR; each CDR3 protein has one entry. Of roughly 200,000 distinct CDR3 sequences in the sample, approximately 20% were seen once. Input material: blood. All receptors derive from a man aged 40-50 years with Graves' hyperthyroidism. CDR3s include the opening cysteine and the closing phenylalanine or tryptophan. D genes are given only for firm matches. Clone size is shown for a subset of rows, as once, few, many or a class of expanded clone.

D gene	V gene	J gene	clone size	CDR3 protein	CDR3 DNA
NA	TRBV18	TRBJ2-1	many	CASSPFRGADNEQFF	TGTGCCAGCTCACCATTCCGGGGGGCCGACAATGAGCAGTTCTTC
NA	TRBV7-2	TRBJ1-2	many	CASSLASGGYGYTF	TGTGCCAGCAGCTTAGCTTCGGGAGGCTATGGCTACACCTTC
NA	TRBV15	TRBJ2-2	NA	CATSRGTSGTGELFF	TGTGCCACCAGCAGGGGGACAAGCGGGACCGGGGAGCTGTTTTTT
TRBD2	TRBV7-9	TRBJ2-1	many	CATSGGTSSYNEQFF	TGTGCCACGTCCGGGGGGACTAGCTCCTACAATGAGCAGTTCTTC
TRBD1	TRBV20-1	TRBJ1-4	many	CSANYWDRSKEKLFF	TGCAGTGCTAACTACTGGGACAGATCCAAGGAAAAACTGTTTTTT
NA	TRBV14	TRBJ2-7	NA	CASSHGSEQYF	TGTGCCAGCAGCCACGGGAGTGAGCAGTACTTC
TRBD1	TRBV20-1	TRBJ1-4	many	CSARPNRGLYEKLFF	TGCAGTGCTAGACCGAACAGGGGGCTTTATGAAAAACTGTTTTTT
TRBD1	TRBV6-1	TRBJ1-3	NA	CASRQPSGQARNTIYF	TGTGCCAGCAGACAACCCTCCGGACAGGCCCGAAACACCATATATTTT
TRBD1	TRBV27	TRBJ2-7	many	CASTLTGVGPYEQYF	TGTGCCAGCACCCTAACAGGGGTTGGCCCCTACGAGCAGTACTTC
NA	TRBV15	TRBJ1-4	many	CATSRDTREKLFF	TGTGCCACCAGCAGAGATACGCGGGAAAAACTGTTTTTT
NA	TRBV6-1	TRBJ2-7	many	CATLQGHEQYF	TGTGCCACTCTACAGGGCCACGAGCAGTACTTC
NA	TRBV24-1	TRBJ1-1	many	CATSDRGRGAFF	TGTGCCACCAGTGACCGGGGAAGGGGGGCTTTCTTT
TRBD1	TRBV5-1	TRBJ2-7	NA	CASSGTGTYEQYF	TGCGCCAGCAGCGGGACAGGGACGTACGAGCAGTACTTC
NA	TRBV20-1	TRBJ2-2	many	CSARDRRVGGTGELFF	TGCAGTGCTAGAGATCGGAGGGTCGGAGGCACCGGGGAGCTGTTTTTT
TRBD1	TRBV4-2	TRBJ1-4	once	CASSQTGGREKLFF	TGTGCCAGCAGCCAAACAGGGGGCAGGGAAAAACTGTTTTTT
NA	TRBV6-1	TRBJ1-2	few	CASSERYIQGSYGYTF	TGTGCCAGCAGTGAGCGTTATATACAGGGATCCTATGGCTACACCTTC
NA	TRBV27	TRBJ2-3	few	CASSLVDSDTQYF	TGTGCCAGCAGTTTGGTTGACTCAGATACGCAGTATTTT
NA	TRBV5-1	TRBJ2-1	many	CASSLRLSQGARNEQFF	TGCGCCAGCAGCTTGAGGCTTAGTCAGGGAGCGAGGAATGAGCAGTTCTTC
NA	TRBV11-3	TRBJ2-1	few	CASSSKNEQFF	TGTGCCAGCAGCTCTAAGAATGAGCAGTTCTTC
NA	TRBV7-9	TRBJ1-2	many	CASSPVGALGGYTF	TGTGCCAGCAGCCCGGTTGGGGCCCTGGGTGGCTACACCTTC
NA	TRBV29-1	TRBJ2-1	many	CSDRPGHSFNEQFF	TGCAGCGATAGACCGGGACATAGCTTCAATGAGCAGTTCTTC
NA	TRBV7-2	TRBJ2-2	many	CASSREWAGELFF	TGTGCCAGCAGCAGGGAATGGGCCGGGGAGCTGTTTTTT
TRBD2	TRBV7-9	TRBJ2-3	many	CASSLGGGASGGRDTQYF	TGTGCCAGCAGCTTAGGAGGCGGGGCTAGCGGGGGTCGAGATACGCAGTATTTT
NA	TRBV7-2	TRBJ2-3	NA	CASSYGPGTDTQYF	TGTGCCAGCAGCTACGGGCCTGGCACAGATACGCAGTATTTT
NA	TRBV6-9	TRBJ2-7	NA	CASSYGVRYEQYF	TGTGCCAGCAGTTACGGGGTCCGCTACGAGCAGTACTTC
NA	TRBV20-1	TRBJ2-3	many	CSARDFADTQYF	TGCAGTGCCAGGGACTTCGCAGATACGCAGTATTTT
NA	TRBV7-3	TRBJ2-2	many	CASSLFPGIPTGELFF	TGTGCCAGCAGCTTATTCCCGGGGATCCCTACCGGGGAGCTGTTTTTT
NA	TRBV2	TRBJ2-2	many	CASSEGGSYGGELFF	TGTGCCAGCAGTGAGGGAGGATCCTACGGAGGGGAGCTGTTTTTT
TRBD1	TRBV7-2	TRBJ1-5	many	CASSSGQGVGQPQHF	TGTGCCAGCAGCTCGGGACAGGGGGTCGGTCAGCCCCAGCATTTT
NA	TRBV7-2	TRBJ2-7	NA	CASSFPTYEQYF	TGTGCCAGCAGCTTCCCCACCTACGAGCAGTACTTC
NA	TRBV6-1	TRBJ2-7	many	CASRTEGPTYEQYF	TGTGCCAGCAGGACGGAGGGGCCCACCTACGAGCAGTACTTC
NA	TRBV6-1	TRBJ2-7	many	CASSTHTGQSYEQYF	TGTGCCAGCAGTACCCACACGGGGCAAAGCTACGAGCAGTACTTC
TRBD1	TRBV27	TRBJ2-5	many	CASRGPGQIETQYF	TGTGCCAGCAGAGGTCCGGGACAGATCGAGACCCAGTACTTC
TRBD1	TRBV5-1	TRBJ2-1	many	CASSVPRDRGPNEQFF	TGCGCCAGCAGCGTACCGAGGGACAGGGGACCCAATGAGCAGTTCTTC
NA	TRBV14	TRBJ2-5	many	CASSRVEARETQYF	TGTGCCAGCAGCCGCGTGGAGGCTCGGGAGACCCAGTACTTC
NA	TRBV2	TRBJ1-5	NA	CASSAGGAGQPQHF	TGTGCCAGCAGTGCTGGGGGAGCGGGTCAGCCCCAGCATTTT
NA	TRBV4-3	TRBJ1-6	NA	CASSQELRANNSPLHF	TGCGCCAGCAGCCAGGAACTCCGGGCCAATAATTCACCCCTCCACTTT
NA	TRBV7-6	TRBJ2-3	many	CASSLVLSDTQYF	TGTGCCAGCAGCTTAGTACTTTCAGATACGCAGTATTTT
TRBD2	TRBV20-1	TRBJ2-5	NA	CSANRPGLADQETQYF	TGCAGTGCTAATCGCCCGGGACTAGCGGACCAAGAGACCCAGTACTTC
NA	TRBV18	TRBJ1-5	many	CASSPDRLNQPQHF	TGTGCCAGCTCACCCGACAGATTGAATCAGCCCCAGCATTTT
TRBD2	TRBV3-1	TRBJ2-3	many	CASSLVLAASTDTQYF	TGTGCCAGCAGCCTCGTACTAGCGGCCAGCACAGATACGCAGTATTTT
NA	TRBV18	TRBJ1-1	many	CASSLNSATEAFF	TGTGCCAGCTCCCTAAACAGTGCTACTGAAGCTTTCTTT
TRBD1	TRBV6-1	TRBJ1-2	NA	CASGVAGGYGYTF	TGTGCCAGCGGGGTGGCAGGGGGCTATGGCTACACCTTC
NA	TRBV7-9	TRBJ1-2	many	CASSFKDGYGYTF	TGTGCCAGCAGCTTCAAAGACGGCTATGGCTACACCTTC
NA	TRBV7-8	TRBJ1-4	many	CASSGRQAGGEKLFF	TGTGCCAGCAGCGGACGACAGGCCGGTGGAGAAAAACTGTTTTTT
NA	TRBV19	TRBJ2-7	NA	CASRGTTGYEQYF	TGTGCCAGTAGGGGGACGACGGGTTACGAGCAGTACTTC